Listed below are T cell receptor beta chains from one sample, sequenced in a study of chemoradiotherapy in HPV16-positive cancers. Measured with immunoSEQ multiplex PCR; TCRdb has only the in-frame clones, and not every one. This sample carries a few thousand clones, approximately 79% of them seen once, and the ten largest clones take 4.5% to 5%. The specimen comprised tumor tissue, sampled from a patient who underwent chemoradiotherapy. The source of these receptors is a human donor with HPV-associated anogenital cancer. CDR3s include the opening cysteine and the closing phenylalanine or tryptophan. The D gene is left open where the match is weak. Clone size is not always given. Where it is, it says once, few, many or a class for expanded clones.

j_gene | d_gene | v_gene | abundance | CDR3nt | CDR3aa
TRBJ2-1 | TRBD2 | TRBV5-1 | . | TGCGCCAGCAGCTTGGTATCTAGCGGGAGCCCCTACAATGAGCAGTTCTTC | CASSLVSSGSPYNEQFF
TRBJ2-7 | . | TRBV6-6 | . | TGTGCCAGCACCACAGGGAGAATCCACGAGCAGTACTTC | CASTTGRIHEQYF
TRBJ2-1 | TRBD1 | TRBV7-6 | . | TGTGCCAGCAGCTTATTCCAGGGGGATTCCAATGAGCAGTTCTTC | CASSLFQGDSNEQFF
TRBJ2-1 | TRBD2 | TRBV7-3 | . | TGTGCCAGCAGCCCCGTGGGACTAGCGGGGGGTACCTACAATGAGCAGTTCTTC | CASSPVGLAGGTYNEQFF
TRBJ1-3 | . | TRBV7-6 | . | TGTGCCAGCAGCTTCTCGGCGGATTACTCTGGAAACACCATATATTTT | CASSFSADYSGNTIYF
TRBJ2-3 | . | TRBV9 | . | TGTGCCAGCAGCGTTGGGGGGAACCCCACAGATACGCAGTATTTT | CASSVGGNPTDTQYF
TRBJ2-1 | TRBD1 | TRBV19 | . | TGTGCCAGTAGCCCGGGACAGGTCAATGAGCAGTTCTTC | CASSPGQVNEQFF
TRBJ2-1 | . | TRBV5-6 | few | TGTGCCAGCAGCTTGGGTCCACGGGATGAGCAGTTCTTC | CASSLGPRDEQFF
TRBJ2-3 | TRBD2 | TRBV7-8 | . | TGTGCCAGCAGCTTAAATCCTAGTAAGCGGGAAAACACAGATACGCAGTATTTT | CASSLNPSKRENTDTQYF
TRBJ2-3 | TRBD1 | TRBV5-4 | . | TGTGCCAGCAGCTTAGGGACAGGGAAGGCAGATACGCAGTATTTT | CASSLGTGKADTQYF
TRBJ1-2 | . | TRBV2 | . | TGTGCCAGCCAGAGTTTCCCGGGGGGCTACACCTTC | CASQSFPGGYTF
TRBJ2-3 | TRBD2 | TRBV27 | . | TGTGCCAGCAGAGCGGGGGGGCGCACAGATACGCAGTATTTT | CASRAGGRTDTQYF